The clone carrying this TCR beta chain was detected only a few times. Its cognate antigen is unknown. The sample is drawn from a study of vaccination and CD4 T cells after COVID-19. The overall study: Stimulation used overlapping spike peptides from SARS-CoV-2, HCoV-NL63, HCoV-OC43 and HCoV-229E.

Described treatment: approximately nine-day PBMC culture with coronavirus spike peptide pools or control peptides (ViraFEST assay). IL-2 (around 9.1 IU/ml) and peptide pools (about 10 ug/ml) were added to cultures of around 2.1 million PBMCs per well. Sequence data for DNA of cultured CD4+ T cells were generated by the Oncomine TCR Beta short-read assay. MiXCR, applied by TCRdb to the PCR reads, yields one record per CDR3 protein. Of some 18,000 distinct CDR3 sequences listed, about 39% are singletons. Here the sequenced sample was CD4+ T cells from blood, cultured in vitro, taken after SARS-CoV-2 vaccination. The clonotype comes from a human donor who had recovered from COVID-19.

CDR3 DNA: TGTGCCAGCAGCCGAAACAACCTCTACGAGCAGTACTTC. The encoded protein is CASSRNNLYEQYF. The chain employs TRBV5-4 and TRBJ2-7; unclear D gene. Germline loops: CDR1 SGHNT, CDR2 YYREEE (reference sequence). V was shortened by 4 bases and J by 3 bases, with 11 bases between the two germline ends. The CDR3 length is 13 residues.